One and the same sample provided the 17 T cell receptor beta chains below, sequenced in a study of blood T cell repertoires in COVID-19. Using immunoSEQ multiplex PCR, the repertoire was profiled, and TCRdb retains in-frame clones only, with some absent. The sample includes approximately 90,000 clones, approximately 91% seen only once; the top ten take roughly 3.5%. Sample: peripheral blood. The source is a woman aged 70-85 years with acute or convalescent COVID-19.

The chain is built from TRBV10-2 and TRBJ1-2, with 8 positions matching TRBD1. V shed 7 bases and J 7 bases; nucleotides not matched to a gene: 14. The CDR3 has 15 amino acids. Germline V gene data show CDR1 as WSHSY and CDR2 as SAAADI. CDR3 DNA: TGCGCCAGCAACCAAAATATCGACAGGGGAATTGGCTACACCTTC. Amino acids: CASNQNIDRGIGYTF.

This clone turned up a few times. The rearrangement uses TRBV27 and TRBJ2-1; 16 bases are shared with TRBD2. This CDR3 contains 15 residues. Trimming cost V 6 bases and J 8 bases; bases outside gene matches: 4. Germline loops: CDR1 MNHEY, CDR2 SMNVEV (reference sequence). This CDR3 is CASSPGTSGGDEQFF. Written as DNA, the CDR3 is TGTGCCAGCAGCCCAGGGACTAGCGGGGGGGATGAGCAGTTCTTC.

The V and J genes are TRBV7-9 and TRBJ1-1; possible D gene TRBD1, 6 bases. The CDR3 contains 14 residues. V was pared by 4 bases and J by 5 bases, with 14 bases between. Looked up from germline, CDR1 is SEHNR and CDR2 is FQNEAQ (reference sequence). CDR3 coding DNA: TGTGCCAGCAGCTGGTCGGACAGTAGGACTGAAGCTTTCTTT. This translates into CASSWSDSRTEAFF.

V gene TRBV24-1 combines with J gene TRBJ1-5; D is unresolved. The germline CDR1 and CDR2 sequences are KGHDR and SFDVKD. The CDR3 has 13 residues. The ends were cut back, 9 bases at V and 9 bases at J, with 17 bases in the middle. The DNA of the CDR3 is TGTGCCACCGGGGAGGGCCCCCGGGTGCCCCAGCATTTT. Translated: CATGEGPRVPQHF.

The table lists this clone with a few counts. CDR3 sequence reads: CASSQDRTNRYNEQFF. CDR3 nucleotide sequence: TGCGCCAGCAGCCAAGACCGGACTAACCGTTACAATGAGCAGTTCTTC. The chain recombines TRBV4-1 with TRBJ2-1, with D possibly being TRBD2 (6 bases). Germline CDR1 MGHRA, CDR2 YSYEKL. The CDR3 has 16 residues. Trimming cost V 0 bases and J 4 bases, with 13 bases left between them.

The CDR3 region has the DNA TGTGCCAGCAGCTTGGAGGGGGGAGGGAACCCCTACGAGCAGTACTTC. Protein sequence: CASSLEGGGNPYEQYF. The genes are TRBV5-5 and TRBJ2-7, with D maybe TRBD2 (7 bases). The CDR3 is made up of 16 amino acids. V lost 0 bases and J 2 bases, leaving 15 bases between the germline ends. The germline V gene encodes CDR1 SGHKS and CDR2 YYEKEE (reference sequence).

The genes are TRBV10-3 and TRBJ2-1, with 7 positions matching TRBD2. V shed 9 bases, J shed 8 bases, and the junction held 13 bases outside the gene matches. CDR3 length: 14 residues. Per the germline V gene, CDR1 is ENHRY and CDR2 is SYGVKD. For the CDR3, the DNA is TGTGCCATGGGAGGGAGCGGCCCTCACTATGAGCAGTTCTTC. Translating gives CAMGGSGPHYEQFF.

The chain employs TRBV5-6 and TRBJ2-7, with 10 positions matching TRBD2. The CDR3 length is 17 residues. Germline trimming cut 3 bases from V and 6 bases from J; bases unmatched to any gene: 15. CDR1 and CDR2 (germline): SGHDT, YYEEEE. This CDR3 reads CASSSTLYLAGVSEQYF. CDR3 bases: TGTGCCAGCAGCTCAACCCTCTACCTAGCGGGAGTCTCCGAGCAGTACTTC.

V is TRBV6-2 or TRBV6-3 and J is TRBJ2-5; 7 bases agree with TRBD2. This CDR3 region has 14 residues. The junction had 4 bases not matched to a gene; V was cut back by 2 bases and J by 4 bases. Germline lookup yields CDR1 MNHEY and CDR2 SVGEGT. CDR3 DNA sequence: TGTGCCAGCAGTTACACGGGAGGCGGAGAGACCCAGTACTTC. As protein: CASSYTGGGETQYF.

This rearrangement joins TRBV15 to TRBJ2-6, with 8 bases aligning to TRBD1. In germline, CDR1 is LNHNV, CDR2 YYDKDF (reference sequence). CDR3 size: 17 residues. With 3 bases clipped from V and 6 bases from J, the junction kept 10 bases outside the gene matches. CDR3 in DNA: TGTGCCACCAGCAGGGAGCAGGGGGCGCGGGTGGCCAACGTCCTGACTTTC. It codes for CATSREQGARVANVLTF. Drawing the rest from reference TRBV15 and TRBJ2-6, the complete variable domain is DAMVIQNPRYQVTQFGKPVTLSCSQTLNHNVMYWYQQKSSQAPKLLFHYYDKDFNNEADTPDNFQSRRPNTSFCFLDIRSPGLGDTAMYLCATSREQGARVANVLTFGAGSRLTVL.

The chain uses TRBV30 and TRBJ1-4; 8 bases line up with TRBD1. V lost 1 base and J lost 8; bases outside the gene matches: 6. Germline V lookup: CDR1 GTSNPN, CDR2 SVGIG (reference sequence). The CDR3 is made up of 14 amino acids. The CDR3 bases are TGTGCCTGGAGTGCGGACAGGGTACGAGAAAAACTGTTTTTT. Translated, it gives CAWSADRVREKLFF.

V usage is TRBV11-2 and J usage is TRBJ2-5; 8 bases line up with TRBD2. V dropped 0 bases and J dropped 4; count of bases not matched to a gene: 4. The CDR3 has 15 amino acids. CDR1 is SGHAT and CDR2 is FQNNGV in the germline V gene. In DNA, the CDR3 is TGTGCCAGCAGCTTAGATGCGGGGGGCAGAGAGACCCAGTACTTC. This gives the protein CASSLDAGGRETQYF.

The rearrangement uses TRBV10-3 and TRBJ2-7; weak D call: TRBD1 (5 bases). V lost 4 bases and J 9 bases, leaving 13 bases between the germline ends. The V gene's germline CDR1 is ENHRY and CDR2 SYGVKD. There are 12 residues in the CDR3. Written as DNA, the CDR3 is TGTGCCATCAGTGGTGGGCAGGGATCGCAGTACGTC. This translates into CAISGGQGSQYV.

This clone was recorded a few times. The J gene is TRBJ1-5, the V gene TRBV6-5, with no clear D. Germline-derived CDR1 and CDR2 are MNHEY and SVGAGI. The length of the CDR3 is 14 residues. Trimming cost V 6 bases and J 5 bases, with 14 bases left between them. The CDR3 loop is CASREAGDDQPQHF. The CDR3 nucleotides are TGTGCCAGCAGAGAGGCGGGCGACGATCAGCCCCAGCATTTT.

V is TRBV3-1 (or the pseudogene TRBV3-2) and J is TRBJ1-5; D may be TRBD1 (5 bases). Deletions cut 2 bases from V and 3 bases from J, with 11 bases between. Looked up from germline, CDR1 is LGHDT and CDR2 is YNNKEL (reference sequence). This CDR3 is 15 amino acids long. CDR3 region: CASSQSGTHNQPQHF. The CDR3 region has the DNA TGTGCCAGCAGCCAATCCGGGACTCACAATCAGCCCCAGCATTTT.

The rearrangement joins TRBV2 to TRBJ2-1; D is uncertain. Per germline, CDR1 SNHLY and CDR2 FYNNEI. V lost 1 base, J lost 9 bases, and 13 bases lay in between. This CDR3 is built from 14 residues. The CDR3 DNA is TGTGCCAGCAGTGAAGTTGCTGGCCCGGGTGAGCAGTTCTTC. Its protein product is CASSEVAGPGEQFF.

The count of this clone is one. The chain recombines TRBV7-9 with TRBJ1-2; tentative D call: TRBD1 (6 bases). The V gene's germline CDR1 is SEHNR and CDR2 FQNEAQ (reference sequence). The CDR3 spans 15 residues. Trimming took off 5 bases at V and 8 bases at J, with 21 bases between the two ends. This CDR3 is CASSNVPTGIKGYTF. The CDR3 nucleotides read TGTGCCAGCAGCAACGTACCAACAGGGATAAAAGGCTACACCTTC.